The next 32 T cell receptor beta chains were all read from a single sample in a study of cytomegalovirus exposure and HLA in healthy donors. In the PCR, 60 Vbeta and 13 Jbeta primers were used. The method was immunoSEQ multiplex PCR; TCRdb's version includes in-frame clones alone and lacks a portion of them. The top ten clones hold roughly 4.3% of a sample with approximately 170,000 clones, roughly four fifths of them seen once. The specimen was PBMCs. The receptors here all came from a man aged 50-59 years in good health and CMV-seropositive.

This chain joins TRBV11-3 and TRBJ2-3; 8 bases are a match to TRBD2. The V gene end was trimmed by 0 bases and the J gene end by 0 bases; junction bases not matched to a gene: 5. The CDR3 spans 17 residues. CDR1 is SGHNT and CDR2 is YENEEA in the germline V gene. CDR3 protein: CASSLDQRGRSTDTQYF. The CDR3, as DNA: TGTGCCAGCAGCTTAGACCAGCGGGGGCGGAGCACAGATACGCAGTATTTT.

The chain employs TRBV5-4 and TRBJ2-5; 8 bases agree with TRBD2. This CDR3 is built from 15 residues. In germline, CDR1 is SGHNT, CDR2 YYREEE (reference sequence). The V segment lost 0 bases and the J segment 5 bases; nucleotides outside the gene matches: 6. The CDR3 coding sequence is TGTGCCAGCAGCTTGGAACCCGGCGGGGGGGAGACCCAGTACTTC. It codes for CASSLEPGGGETQYF.

This clone occurred once. This chain joins TRBV5-6 and TRBJ2-4; 8 bases agree with TRBD2. Germline CDR1 reads SGHDT; CDR2 reads YYEEEE. The CDR3 has 17 residues. The J segment lost 7 bases and the V segment lost 4 bases, leaving 16 bases of the junction unmatched. CDR3 in amino acids: CASSTPSGLWFANIQYF. The CDR3 DNA sequence: TGTGCCAGCAGCACCCCTAGCGGGCTCTGGTTTGCGAACATTCAGTACTTC.

V is TRBV7-8 and J is TRBJ2-7; D is possibly TRBD1 (6 bases). Trimming pared 4 bases from V and 4 bases from J, leaving 8 bases between. CDR1 and CDR2 from the germline V gene are SGHVS and FQNEAQ. The CDR3 consists of 12 residues. The CDR3 DNA reads TGTGCCAGCAGCTATACAGGGTACGAGCAGTACTTC. It specifies CASSYTGYEQYF.

For the CDR3, the DNA is TGTGCCAGCAACCCCCGGGGGGAGGAAAATCAGCCCCAGCATTTT. Translated: CASNPRGEENQPQHF. This chain links TRBV28 with TRBJ1-5, with D perhaps TRBD1 (5 bases). This CDR3 spans 15 amino acids. The germline V gene encodes CDR1 MDHEN and CDR2 SYDVKM. Trimming cost V 7 bases and J 4 bases, with 17 bases left between them.

This clone was picked up a small number of times. The gene calls are TRBV6-4 and TRBJ2-7, with 9 positions matching TRBD1. After removal of 5 bases from V and 6 bases from J, the junction contained 5 bases not matched to a gene. The germline CDR1 and CDR2 sequences are MRHNA and SNTAGT. The length of the CDR3 is 13 residues. The CDR3 DNA is TGTGCCAGCAGTATTGAGACAGGGGGCGAGCAGTACTTC. It is translated as CASSIETGGEQYF.

The chain couples TRBV30 to TRBJ2-5; maybe TRBD2 (7 bases). The CDR3 is 15 amino acids. Trimming pared 0 bases from V and 5 bases from J, leaving 16 bases between. From germline, CDR1 is GTSNPN and CDR2 SVGIG (reference sequence). The CDR3 here is CAWSVGGGAFETQYF. CDR3 coding DNA: TGTGCCTGGAGTGTAGGTGGGGGGGCCTTTGAGACCCAGTACTTC.

This clone has only a few counts. This chain connects TRBV10-3 to TRBJ2-7, with D perhaps TRBD1 (5 bases). Germline V gene lookup returns CDR1 ENHRY and CDR2 SYGVKD. V gave up 5 bases and J gave up 0 bases, with 14 bases separating them. The CDR3 covers 15 residues. The CDR3 bases are TGTGCCATCAGTCCCTCCAGACAGAGCTCCTACGAGCAGTACTTC. The encoded protein is CAISPSRQSSYEQYF.

The chain is built from TRBV19 and TRBJ1-3; 7 bases are shared with TRBD1. This CDR3 comprises 15 residues. The J segment lost 4 bases and the V segment lost 5 bases, leaving 8 bases of the junction unmatched. In germline, CDR1 is LNHDA, CDR2 SQIVND (reference sequence). The CDR3 here is CASSPPGQRGNTIYF. Written as DNA, the CDR3 is TGTGCCAGTAGTCCCCCGGGACAGCGGGGAAACACCATATATTTT.

The rearrangement uses TRBV7-3 and TRBJ1-2, with D uncertain. This CDR3 has 13 residues. Trimming took off 5 bases at V and 4 bases at J, with 11 bases between the two ends. Germline CDR1 is SGHTA and CDR2 is FQGTGA. In DNA, the CDR3 is TGTGCCAGCAGCGCGAAAGAGGGCTATGGCTACACCTTC. Translated, it gives CASSAKEGYGYTF.

This sequence joins TRBV9 and TRBJ2-1; TRBD2 matches 12 bases. Trimming took 4 bases from V and 4 from J; bases not matched to a gene: 6. CDR1 is SGDLS, CDR2 YYNGEE, per germline. The CDR3 consists of 16 residues. CDR3 nucleotides: TGTGCCAGCAGCATTACTAGCGGGGGGCCTTACAATGAGCAGTTCTTC. It yields the protein CASSITSGGPYNEQFF.

This sequence joins TRBV9 and TRBJ2-3; 11 nucleotides line up with TRBD2. V lost 3 bases and J lost 5; bases outside the gene matches: 14. The CDR3 is 18 amino acids. Germline CDR1 SGDLS, CDR2 YYNGEE. CDR3 region: CASSERVAGGPQEDTQYF. The CDR3 DNA sequence: TGTGCCAGCAGCGAGCGGGTAGCGGGGGGGCCCCAGGAAGATACGCAGTATTTT.

A few counts support this clone. The chain carries TRBV4-1 and TRBJ2-7, with 16 bases identical to TRBD2. V lost 3 bases and J lost 4; bases outside the gene matches: 12. Looked up from germline, CDR1 is MGHRA and CDR2 is YSYEKL. The CDR3 is 19 residues long. The CDR3 region has the DNA TGCGCCAGCAGCCAGAATCCGGGACTAGCGGGAGGGCCGGTTTACGAGCAGTACTTC. This translates into CASSQNPGLAGGPVYEQYF.

This sequence joins TRBV7-3 and TRBJ1-2; 10 bases agree with TRBD1. The CDR3 consists of 16 residues. Germline-derived CDR1 and CDR2 are SGHTA and FQGTGA. J gave up 3 bases and V 4 bases, and 8 bases lay outside the gene matches. The CDR3 here is CASSSYADRGDYGYTF. DNA for the CDR3: TGTGCCAGCAGCTCCTACGCGGACAGGGGGGACTATGGCTACACCTTC.

The CDR3 DNA reads as TGTGCCATCAGTGGGGGGCAAGGTGAAGCTTTCTTT. Its protein product is CAISGGQGEAFF. The chain joins TRBV10-3 to TRBJ1-1; TRBD1 is a possible D gene (6 bases). Germline V gene lookup returns CDR1 ENHRY and CDR2 SYGVKD. V was shortened by 4 bases and J by 7 bases, with 10 bases between the two germline ends. The CDR3 spans 12 residues.

V is TRBV30 and J is TRBJ2-3, with 8 bases that match TRBD2. The germline gives CDR1 GTSNPN, CDR2 SVGIG (reference sequence). There are 15 residues in the CDR3. With V trimmed by 1 base and J by 1 base, 4 bases remained unmatched. The CDR3 reads CAWSASGSGTDTQYF. The CDR3 DNA follows: TGTGCCTGGAGTGCAAGCGGGAGTGGCACAGATACGCAGTATTTT.

The chain carries TRBV10-3 and TRBJ2-7; maybe TRBD2 (5 bases). The CDR3 totals 13 residues. Germline-derived CDR1 and CDR2 are ENHRY and SYGVKD. V was clipped by 0 bases and J by 3 bases, with 6 bases between them. CDR3: CAISESGVYEQYF. CDR3 bases: TGTGCCATCAGTGAGTCCGGGGTCTACGAGCAGTACTTC.

The chain combines TRBV27 with TRBJ2-5; 7 bases line up with TRBD1. The CDR3 is 16 amino acids. Trimming took 3 bases from V and 2 from J; bases not matched to a gene: 9. The germline gives CDR1 MNHEY, CDR2 SMNVEV (reference sequence). CDR3 protein: CASSFRPTGIQETQYF. The CDR3 DNA reads as TGTGCCAGCAGTTTCCGCCCGACAGGGATACAAGAGACCCAGTACTTC.

The V gene is TRBV5-1, the J gene TRBJ2-5; the match to TRBD2 covers 15 bases. V shed 4 bases and J 6 bases; nucleotides not matched to a gene: 7. Germline values: CDR1 SGHRS, CDR2 YFSETQ. The CDR3 contains 16 residues. The CDR3 is CASSPGLAGGLKTQYF. In DNA, the CDR3 is TGCGCCAGCAGCCCGGGACTAGCGGGAGGTTTAAAGACCCAGTACTTC.

This rearrangement joins TRBV7-9 to TRBJ2-5; 10 bases agree with TRBD2. The J segment lost 5 bases and the V segment lost 4 bases, leaving 10 bases of the junction unmatched. Germline V gene sequence: CDR1 SEHNR, CDR2 FQNEAQ (reference sequence). This CDR3 is 16 amino acids long. CDR3 DNA: TGTGCCAGCAGCTCAAGCGGGAGGGGGCTTGAGGAGACCCAGTACTTC. Translation: CASSSSGRGLEETQYF.

The V and J genes are TRBV14 and TRBJ1-4; D is possibly TRBD1 (6 bases). Trimming pared 4 bases from V and 4 bases from J, leaving 16 bases between. The CDR3 contains 16 residues. In germline, CDR1 is SGHDN, CDR2 FVKESK. The CDR3: CASSPFDRTLNEKLFF. As DNA, the CDR3 is TGTGCCAGCAGCCCATTTGACAGGACCCTTAATGAAAAACTGTTTTTT.

The rearrangement joins TRBV6-1 to TRBJ2-2; 11 bases are a match to TRBD1. The CDR3 loop spans 14 amino acids. The V gene end was trimmed by 8 bases and the J gene end by 7 bases; junction bases not matched to a gene: 6. CDR1 is MNHNS, CDR2 SASEGT, per germline. The CDR3 spells CASQDRGLIGELFF. DNA of the CDR3: TGTGCCAGCCAGGACAGGGGGCTTATCGGGGAGCTGTTTTTT.

A word on this clone: Within the sample, other DNA sequences also encode this same CDR3. The chain employs TRBV28 and TRBJ1-6; TRBD1 matches 8 bases. CDR1 is MDHEN and CDR2 is SYDVKM in the germline V gene. The CDR3 consists of 15 residues. With V trimmed by 6 bases and J by 5 bases, 6 bases remained unmatched. The DNA for the CDR3 is TGTGCCAGCAGGACTGGACAGGGAAATAATTCACCCCTCCACTTT. This sequence encodes CASRTGQGNNSPLHF.

The chain combines TRBV18 with TRBJ2-7; 8 nucleotides align to TRBD2. This CDR3 is 15 amino acids long. CDR1 is KGHSH and CDR2 is LQKENI in the germline V gene. V lost 4 bases, J lost 3 bases, and 8 bases stayed unmatched. CDR3 protein: CASSHSRGGLYEQYF. CDR3 nucleotides: TGTGCCAGCTCACACTCCCGGGGGGGGCTCTACGAGCAGTACTTC.

V is TRBV19 and J is TRBJ2-3; 11 nucleotides match TRBD2. V dropped 6 bases and J dropped 5; count of bases not matched to a gene: 1. This CDR3 has 13 residues. Germline V CDR1 and CDR2: LNHDA, SQIVND (reference sequence). Written as DNA, the CDR3 is TGTGCCAGTAGGGGACTAGCGGTAGATACGCAGTATTTT. Translated: CASRGLAVDTQYF.

V and J are TRBV7-8 and TRBJ2-4, with 7 bases fitting TRBD1. Trimming at V came to 5 bases and at J to 4 bases, leaving 11 bases not matched to a gene. The CDR3 sequence is 16 residues long. From germline, CDR1 is SGHVS and CDR2 FQNEAQ. The CDR3 region has the DNA TGTGCCAGCAGCGGTGAGGGACAGCGTCTAAAAAACATTCAGTACTTC. It encodes CASSGEGQRLKNIQYF.

The V gene is TRBV5-4, the J gene TRBJ2-1; 9 bases line up with TRBD2. CDR1 SGHNT and CDR2 YYREEE come from the germline V gene (reference sequence). V dropped 4 bases and J dropped 5; count of bases not matched to a gene: 10. The length of the CDR3 is 16 residues. This CDR3 is CASSLPGGGGNNEQFF. CDR3 sequence (DNA): TGTGCCAGCAGCCTCCCAGGCGGGGGGGGGAACAATGAGCAGTTCTTC.

The sample holds one count of this clone. This chain uses TRBV5-3 with TRBJ1-5; 8 bases are shared with TRBD1. TRBV5-3 is labeled an ORF, and its function is uncertain. The CDR3 has 14 residues. V lost 6 bases to trimming and J lost 1 base; unmatched junction nucleotides: 3. The CDR3 bases are TGTGCCAGAACGGACAGGGCAAGCAATCAGCCCCAGCATTTT. This encodes CARTDRASNQPQHF.

This rearrangement joins TRBV5-5 to TRBJ1-2, with 8 bases fitting TRBD1. J gave up 4 bases and V 4 bases, and 6 bases lay outside the gene matches. Germline V CDR1 and CDR2: SGHKS, YYEKEE (reference sequence). This CDR3 region has 14 residues. The CDR3 region has the DNA TGTGCCAGCAGCCAGGGACAGGCGGGCTATGGCTACACCTTC. Residues: CASSQGQAGYGYTF.

The V call is TRBV4-2, the J call TRBJ1-1; 9 bases are shared with TRBD1. Germline values: CDR1 LGHNA, CDR2 YNFKEQ. J gave up 10 bases and V 4 bases, and 10 bases lay outside the gene matches. CDR3 length equals 14 residues. CDR3 amino acids: CASSPADRGLGAFF. The CDR3 region has the DNA TGTGCCAGCAGCCCCGCGGACAGGGGACTTGGAGCTTTCTTT.

This clone was picked up a small number of times. J is TRBJ2-7 and V is TRBV25-1, with D possibly being TRBD2 (6 bases). CDR3 length: 15 amino acids. Trimming shortened V by 3 bases and J by 0 bases, and 12 bases separated the two germline ends. CDR1 and CDR2 from the germline V gene are MGHDK and SYGVNS. The CDR3 region has the DNA TGTGCCAGCAGTGACCAGCGGGCCAGCTCCTACGAGCAGTACTTC. Amino acids: CASSDQRASSYEQYF.

The chain joins TRBV4-2 to TRBJ2-7; possibly TRBD2 for D (5 bases). Looked up from germline, CDR1 is LGHNA and CDR2 is YNFKEQ. This CDR3 is 13 amino acids long. Trimming stripped 5 bases from V and 3 bases from J, with 11 bases between. Here the CDR3 reads CASSDREFYEQYF. The CDR3 DNA reads TGTGCCAGCAGCGACCGGGAATTCTACGAGCAGTACTTC.